The 21 T cell receptor beta chains below were found in one sample sequenced in a study of cytomegalovirus exposure and HLA in healthy donors. The PCR had 60 Vbeta and 13 Jbeta primers. The table came from immunoSEQ multiplex PCR; TCRdb's copy has only in-frame clones and leaves some out. The table records some 160,000 clones, approximately 80% of them present only once. Material for sequencing was PBMCs. All receptors derive from a woman aged 35 to 49 in good health and CMV-seronegative.

This clone has only a few counts. The chain recombines TRBV7-9 with TRBJ2-5, with 9 positions matching TRBD1. Germline CDR1 SEHNR, CDR2 FQNEAQ (reference sequence). The CDR3 is 14 amino acids. Trimming at V came to 4 bases and at J to 5 bases, leaving 5 bases not matched to a gene. The DNA for the CDR3 is TGTGCCAGCAGCTCCGGGACAGGGCGGGAGACCCAGTACTTC. Its translation: CASSSGTGRETQYF.

The DNA for the CDR3 is TGTGCCAGCAGCTTTGGGTCAAGGGAGGCTTCCGAGCAGTACTTC. Translation: CASSFGSREASEQYF. The rearrangement joins TRBV5-4 to TRBJ2-7; tentatively, D is TRBD2 (6 bases). CDR1 and CDR2 from the germline V gene are SGHNT and YYREEE (reference sequence). Deletions cut 2 bases from V and 6 bases from J, with 18 bases between. CDR3 size: 15 residues.

The chain links TRBV6-5 to TRBJ1-3, with D perhaps TRBD1 (5 bases). The CDR3 extends over 13 amino acids. Trimming took off 7 bases at V and 7 bases at J, with 14 bases between the two ends. Per the germline V gene, CDR1 is MNHEY and CDR2 is SVGAGI. The CDR3 reads CASNAGGLNTIYF. The CDR3 DNA reads TGTGCCAGCAACGCCGGGGGACTCAACACCATATATTTT.

V and J are TRBV29-1 and TRBJ2-2; TRBD1 matches 8 bases. This CDR3 comprises 16 residues. V was pared by 1 base and J by 1 base, with 5 bases of the junction left unmatched. Germline assignment: CDR1 SQVTM and CDR2 ANQGSEA. DNA for the CDR3: TGCAGCGTTGAAGCGCCCGACAGGGGGAACACCGGGGAGCTGTTTTTT. It specifies CSVEAPDRGNTGELFF.

The J gene is TRBJ2-1, the V gene TRBV10-1; tentatively, D is TRBD2 (5 bases). Trimming left V 6 bases short and J 2 bases short, with 14 bases between. The germline V gene has CDR1 WNHNN and CDR2 SYGVQD (reference sequence). The CDR3 loop spans 15 amino acids. The CDR3: CASRGSASPYNEQFF. The CDR3 coding sequence is TGCGCCAGCAGGGGATCGGCTAGCCCCTACAATGAGCAGTTCTTC.

The rearrangement uses TRBV9 and TRBJ2-4; D unresolved. V was trimmed by 4 bases and J by 0 bases, leaving 8 bases between them. CDR1 is SGDLS, CDR2 YYNGEE, per germline. The CDR3 has 14 amino acids. The CDR3 coding sequence is TGTGCCAGCAGCCCCAGGTTAGCCAAAAACATTCAGTACTTC. Amino acid sequence: CASSPRLAKNIQYF.

The chain couples TRBV30 to TRBJ2-3, with TRBD1 identical over 7 bases. The length of the CDR3 is 15 residues. Trimming took 6 bases from V and 1 from J; bases not matched to a gene: 10. The germline gives CDR1 GTSNPN, CDR2 SVGIG (reference sequence). The CDR3 DNA follows: TGTGCCTGCCCGAGACAGGGAGTAGGCACAGATACGCAGTATTTT. This encodes CACPRQGVGTDTQYF.

The chain couples TRBV5-1 to TRBJ2-3; 9 bases line up with TRBD2. Germline V gene data show CDR1 as SGHRS and CDR2 as YFSETQ. This CDR3 has 17 amino acids. V trimming: 0 bases; J trimming: 0 bases; junction bases outside the gene matches: 5. This chain's CDR3 is CASSLVSGSPSTDTQYF. The CDR3 nucleotides read TGCGCCAGCAGCTTGGTTAGCGGGAGCCCTAGCACAGATACGCAGTATTTT. Based on the CDR3 plus reference TRBV5-1 and TRBJ2-3, the full variable domain is KAGVTQTPRYLIKTRGQQVTLSCSPISGHRSVSWYQQTPGQGLQFLFEYFSETQRNKGNFPGRFSGRQFSNSRSEMNVSTLELGDSALYLCASSLVSGSPSTDTQYFGPGTRLTVL.

As concerns this clone: The sample contains more than one DNA sequence encoding this CDR3. The rearrangement uses TRBV20-1 and TRBJ1-2; D is ambiguous. The CDR3 sequence is 9 residues long. V was pared by 6 bases and J by 8 bases, with 7 bases between. CDR1 is DFQATT and CDR2 is SNEGSKA in the germline V gene (reference sequence). This chain's CDR3 is CSAPGGYTF. DNA of the CDR3: TGCAGTGCACCCGGGGGCTACACCTTC.

V usage is TRBV6-5 and J usage is TRBJ1-1; no firm D call. The CDR3 covers 14 residues. Germline V gene lookup returns CDR1 MNHEY and CDR2 SVGAGI. V was clipped by 7 bases and J by 3 bases, with 15 bases between them. CDR3 loop: CASKEAGLYTEAFF. CDR3 nucleotide sequence: TGTGCCAGCAAGGAGGCAGGCCTCTACACTGAAGCTTTCTTT.

This clone was picked up a small number of times. In nucleotides, the CDR3 is TGTGCCAGTAGTTCGGACAGGGTGAACACTGAAGCTTTCTTT. It is translated as CASSSDRVNTEAFF. The chain carries TRBV2 and TRBJ1-1; the match to TRBD1 covers 8 bases. Trimming at V came to 9 bases and at J to 0 bases, leaving 6 bases not matched to a gene. CDR3 size: 14 residues. The V gene's germline CDR1 is SNHLY and CDR2 FYNNEI.

V is TRBV10-3 and J is TRBJ2-2, with a possible D match to TRBD2 (6 bases). The germline V gene encodes CDR1 ENHRY and CDR2 SYGVKD. V was clipped by 4 bases and J by 2 bases, with 11 bases between them. This CDR3 is 15 amino acids long. CDR3 loop: CAISGDFSNTGELFF. As DNA, the CDR3 is TGTGCCATCAGTGGGGACTTTAGTAACACCGGGGAGCTGTTTTTT.

This clone has just a few counts. The chain has TRBV19 and TRBJ1-4; the match to TRBD1 covers 8 bases. The germline gives CDR1 LNHDA, CDR2 SQIVND (reference sequence). This CDR3 is 14 amino acids long. V lost 4 bases and J lost 8; bases outside the gene matches: 6. CDR3 sequence reads: CASSRTGSTEKLFF. CDR3 nucleotide sequence: TGTGCCAGTAGTAGGACAGGGTCGACCGAAAAACTGTTTTTT.

This clone turned up a few times. The chain recombines TRBV4-2 with TRBJ2-5, with 8 positions matching TRBD2. There are 16 residues in the CDR3. Germline V gene sequence: CDR1 LGHNA, CDR2 YNFKEQ. Losses at the gene ends were 5 bases for V and 4 bases for J; bases not matched to a gene: 12. CDR3 sequence: CASSLGPGGIVETQYF. As DNA, the CDR3 is TGTGCCAGCAGCTTAGGGCCGGGGGGGATCGTAGAGACCCAGTACTTC.

This chain links TRBV27 with TRBJ2-7; a weak D match, TRBD2 (7 bases). Germline V lookup: CDR1 MNHEY, CDR2 SMNVEV (reference sequence). This CDR3 contains 17 residues. V lost 4 bases and J 3 bases, leaving 22 bases between the germline ends. CDR3 bases: TGTGCCAGCAGTTCAATAGGGGGGGCGGTTCCCCTCTACGAGCAGTACTTC. Its translation: CASSSIGGAVPLYEQYF.

This sequence joins TRBV6-5 and TRBJ1-1; 10 positions match TRBD1. The CDR3 is made up of 15 amino acids. With 5 bases clipped from V and 5 bases from J, the junction kept 8 bases outside the gene matches. Germline CDR1 and CDR2: MNHEY and SVGAGI. In DNA form, the CDR3 reads TGTGCCAGCAGTAGCACGACAGGGGGCTATACTGAAGCTTTCTTT. Encoded protein: CASSSTTGGYTEAFF.

This clone has more than one count but fewer than ten. J is TRBJ1-5 and V is TRBV12-2; the D call in the table, TRBD1, was not verified against the DNA. TRBV12-2 is a pseudogene locus. The CDR3 spans 17 residues. Here the CDR3 DNA reads TGTGCAAGTCGCTTAGATGGGGACAGGGTTGCCGAGCAGCCCCAGCATTTT. Amino acid sequence: CASRLDGDRVAEQPQHF.

The chain uses TRBV5-1 and TRBJ2-7; D call uncertain. Germline assignment: CDR1 SGHRS and CDR2 YFSETQ. V was trimmed by 0 bases and J by 3 bases, leaving 7 bases between them. The CDR3 spans 13 residues. The CDR3 DNA reads as TGCGCCAGCAGCTTGGACATCGACTACGAGCAGTACTTC. Amino acid sequence: CASSLDIDYEQYF. Full variable domain (rest looked up from reference TRBV5-1 and TRBJ2-7): KAGVTQTPRYLIKTRGQQVTLSCSPISGHRSVSWYQQTPGQGLQFLFEYFSETQRNKGNFPGRFSGRQFSNSRSEMNVSTLELGDSALYLCASSLDIDYEQYFGPGTRLTVT.

This rearrangement joins TRBV5-1 to TRBJ2-7; TRBD1 aligns across 9 bases. CDR1 and CDR2 from the germline V gene are SGHRS and YFSETQ. V dropped 2 bases and J dropped 4; count of bases not matched to a gene: 16. The CDR3 sequence is 18 residues long. CDR3 nucleotides: TGCGCCAGCAGCTTAGGCGGGACAGGGAATGGATTTGGGTACGAGCAGTACTTC. Encoded protein: CASSLGGTGNGFGYEQYF.

CDR3 sequence: CASSLSGHYNEQFF. CDR3 sequence (DNA): TGTGCCAGCAGCTTGTCGGGACACTACAATGAGCAGTTCTTC. This chain connects TRBV5-4 to TRBJ2-1; D possibly corresponds to TRBD1 (6 bases). Germline CDR1 SGHNT, CDR2 YYREEE (reference sequence). This CDR3 comprises 14 residues. V lost 1 base and J 3 bases, leaving 8 bases between the germline ends.

The chain is built from TRBV7-2 and TRBJ2-3; 14 nucleotides match TRBD2. This CDR3 has 15 amino acids. Germline trimming cut 5 bases from V and 8 bases from J; bases unmatched to any gene: 6. Looked up from germline, CDR1 is SGHTA and CDR2 is FQGNSA. CDR3 coding DNA: TGTGCCAGCAGCGCCGGGACTAGCGGGAGCGCTACGCAGTATTTT. It encodes CASSAGTSGSATQYF.